A selection of T cell receptor beta chains follows, all from one sample in a study of CD8 T cells in Susac syndrome. TCRdb used MiXCR to reprocess the immunoSEQ multiplex PCR reads, holding one entry per CDR3 protein. The sample yields 140,000 to 150,000 distinct CDR3 sequences, about 95% seen once. The source material was CD4+ T cells from PBMCs. These receptors were collected from a human donor with multiple sclerosis. CDR3s include the opening cysteine and the closing phenylalanine or tryptophan. D genes are given only for firm matches. Size values are once, few and many counts, or a class for expanded clones, and some rows have none.

J,V,size,D,CDR3,DNA
TRBJ2-4,TRBV25-1,.,TRBD1,CASSEGGTGKNIQYF,TGTGCCAGCAGTGAAGGCGGGACAGGCAAAAACATTCAGTACTTC
TRBJ1-1,TRBV5-4,.,.,CASSPRGGNTEAFF,TGTGCCAGCAGTCCCCGAGGGGGAAACACTGAAGCTTTCTTT
TRBJ2-2,TRBV20-1,.,.,CSARDPIGTGELFF,TGCAGTGCTAGAGACCCGATCGGAACCGGGGAGCTGTTTTTT
TRBJ1-1,TRBV6-1,few,.,CASRSDGLSLNTEAFF,TGTGCCAGCAGGTCCGACGGACTATCTTTGAACACTGAAGCTTTCTTT
TRBJ1-1,TRBV30,.,TRBD1,CAWSVHVGQGNTEAFF,TGTGCCTGGAGTGTTCACGTAGGACAGGGGAACACTGAAGCTTTCTTT
TRBJ2-6,TRBV27,.,.,CASSLRAGAGSGANVLTF,TGTGCCAGCAGTTTAAGGGCAGGTGCCGGCTCTGGGGCCAACGTCCTGACTTTC
TRBJ1-1,TRBV3-1,.,.,CASSRPRGENTEAFF,TGTGCCAGCAGCCGACCCAGGGGAGAGAACACTGAAGCTTTCTTT
TRBJ2-2,TRBV19,.,TRBD2,CASTPTSGGPNTGELFF,TGTGCCAGTACCCCGACTAGCGGGGGACCGAACACCGGGGAGCTGTTTTTT
TRBJ1-4,TRBV5-4,.,TRBD1,CASFRQGGEKLFF,TGTGCCAGCTTCAGACAGGGGGGAGAAAAACTGTTTTTT
TRBJ1-1,TRBV29-1,.,.,CSVRNKGRGTAFF,TGCAGCGTCCGCAACAAGGGGAGGGGCACAGCTTTCTTT
TRBJ2-1,TRBV5-1,.,TRBD1,CASSWGTGRNNEQFF,TGCGCCAGCAGCTGGGGGACAGGGAGGAACAATGAGCAGTTCTTC
TRBJ1-2,TRBV29-1,.,.,CSVESSRKGLRYGYTF,TGCAGCGTTGAATCCTCCAGGAAGGGATTACGCTATGGCTACACCTTC
TRBJ2-1,TRBV5-1,.,.,CASSRPANEQFF,TGCGCCAGCAGTCGACCAGCCAATGAGCAGTTCTTC
TRBJ2-7,TRBV29-1,.,.,CSVVPETRMSYEQYF,TGCAGCGTTGTTCCCGAAACCAGGATGAGCTACGAGCAGTACTTC
TRBJ1-5,TRBV12-3/TRBV12-4,.,.,CASSLARQANQPQHF,TGTGCCAGCAGTTTAGCGCGGCAGGCGAATCAGCCCCAGCATTTT
TRBJ2-7,TRBV28,.,.,CATRNPGNEQYF,TGTGCCACCCGAAACCCGGGCAACGAGCAGTACTTC
TRBJ2-2,TRBV9,.,.,CASSVGGATGELFF,TGTGCCAGCAGCGTCGGCGGAGCAACCGGGGAGCTGTTTTTT
TRBJ2-3,TRBV15,.,.,CATSRDFPDTQYF,TGTGCCACCAGCAGAGATTTTCCAGATACGCAGTATTTT
TRBJ1-1,TRBV12-3/TRBV12-4,.,.,CASRLGGQLNTEAFF,TGTGCCAGCAGATTGGGGGGGCAGTTGAACACTGAAGCTTTCTTT
TRBJ1-1,TRBV30,.,.,CAWTGGWNTEAFF,TGTGCCTGGACCGGGGGCTGGAACACTGAAGCTTTCTTT
TRBJ1-1,TRBV3-1,.,TRBD1,CASSRGQGEAFF,TGTGCCAGCAGCCGCGGACAGGGCGAAGCTTTCTTT
TRBJ1-3,TRBV2,.,.,CASSGTASGNTIYF,TGTGCCAGCTCCGGGACGGCCTCTGGAAACACCATATATTTT
TRBJ2-3,TRBV28,.,.,CASREGPYHTDTQYF,TGTGCCAGCAGAGAGGGGCCCTACCACACAGATACGCAGTATTTT
TRBJ1-2,TRBV7-2,once,.,CASSLERQPYTF,TGTGCCAGCAGCTTAGAGCGGCAGCCCTACACCTTC
TRBJ2-1,TRBV2,.,.,CASSETANEQFF,TGTGCCAGCAGTGAAACGGCCAATGAGCAGTTCTTC
TRBJ1-4,TRBV12-3/TRBV12-4,.,.,CACTLPTGLHNEKLFF,TGTGCCTGCACCCTACCCACGGGGCTCCATAATGAAAAACTGTTTTTT
TRBJ1-4,TRBV12-3/TRBV12-4,once,TRBD1,CASSPLGGATNEKLFF,TGTGCCAGCAGTCCCCTAGGGGGCGCGACTAATGAAAAACTGTTTTTT
TRBJ1-5,TRBV20-1,.,TRBD1,CSAIDREKNQPQHF,TGCAGTGCTATTGACAGGGAGAAAAATCAGCCCCAGCATTTT
TRBJ2-7,TRBV20-1,.,TRBD2,CSAERLAGGPSSSYEQYF,TGCAGTGCGGAACGACTAGCGGGAGGTCCCTCCAGCTCCTACGAGCAGTACTTC
TRBJ2-5,TRBV2,.,TRBD2,CASTPRLAGRKETQYF,TGTGCCAGTACGCCAAGACTAGCGGGACGGAAAGAGACCCAGTACTTC
TRBJ1-1,TRBV7-3,.,TRBD1,CASSLRRGRTEAFF,TGTGCCAGCAGCTTAAGGAGGGGGCGGACTGAAGCTTTCTTT
TRBJ2-5,TRBV25-1,once,TRBD1,CASNPDRGRVGTQYF,TGTGCCAGCAACCCGGACAGGGGGCGCGTTGGGACCCAGTACTTC
TRBJ2-7,TRBV3-1,.,.,CASSQVRDYEQYF,TGTGCCAGCAGCCAAGTCAGGGATTACGAGCAGTACTTC
TRBJ1-1,TRBV4-3,once,.,CASSPKAGLGSQAFF,TGCGCCAGCAGCCCGAAGGCGGGGTTAGGCTCTCAAGCTTTCTTT
TRBJ2-5,TRBV25-1,.,.,CASSEYRKETQYF,TGTGCCAGCAGTGAATATCGAAAAGAGACCCAGTACTTC
TRBJ2-7,TRBV27,.,TRBD2,CASTGGTAYEQYF,TGTGCCAGCACGGGGGGGACGGCCTACGAGCAGTACTTC
TRBJ2-3,TRBV9,.,TRBD2,CASSPRTSGYSSTDTQYF,TGTGCCAGCAGCCCTCGGACTAGCGGCTACTCTAGCACAGATACGCAGTATTTT
TRBJ1-1,TRBV6-5,.,TRBD1,CASRSGTGNTEAFF,TGTGCCAGCAGATCCGGGACAGGGAACACTGAAGCTTTCTTT
TRBJ2-5,TRBV27,once,.,CASSLSHGQETQYF,TGTGCCAGCAGTTTATCGCACGGCCAAGAGACCCAGTACTTC
TRBJ1-3,TRBV25-1,.,.,CASRTQGVSGNTIYF,TGTGCCAGCAGGACACAGGGAGTTAGCGGAAACACCATATATTTT
TRBJ1-2,TRBV19,few,TRBD1,CASSRDRTYGYTF,TGTGCCAGTAGTCGGGACAGGACCTATGGCTACACCTTC
TRBJ2-7,TRBV20-1,.,.,CSAARTSHEQYF,TGCAGTGCTGCCCGGACATCCCACGAGCAGTACTTC